This TCR beta chain was captured by sequencing in a study of shared clonotypes between healthy human individuals. For the study at large: Three plates were used per donor for CD4 naive, three for CD4 memory, two for CD8 naive and one for CD8 memory. Overall study results and limits: Sequencing depth was predicted to influence how clonotypes are shared among donors.

Ten or more counts support this clone. The antigen remains unidentified. The naive CD8 fraction comprised CD45RO-negative cells positively selected for CCR7 and excluded terminally differentiated effector memory CD45RA+ cells. Study donors comprised healthy, HIV-negative adults devoid of recent acute infection or vaccination. Researchers ran the assay at a deep level. The data were produced by immunoSEQ multiplex PCR, yet TCRdb's version contains in-frame clones alone and is incomplete. The sample gives millions of clones, about 95% of which show up once; 1.1% is in the top ten. The sample was naive CD8+ T cells sorted from blood. This receptor was taken from a man aged 18 to 35 in good health.

CDR3 in amino acids: CASAGLNYEQYF. CDR3 coding DNA: TGTGCCAGCGCGGGACTCAATTACGAGCAGTACTTC. V and J are TRBV2 and TRBJ2-7; possibly TRBD2 for D (6 bases). V was trimmed by 8 bases and J by 4 bases, leaving 12 bases between them. Looked up from germline, CDR1 is SNHLY and CDR2 is FYNNEI. The CDR3 consists of 12 residues.